This note documents a single T cell receptor (beta chain) sequence. Antigen unknown. V lost 5 bases to trimming and J lost 4 bases; unmatched junction nucleotides: 10. The V gene's germline CDR1 is SNHLY and CDR2 FYNNEI. CDR3 length: 15 amino acids. The source of the sample is a study of shared clonotypes between healthy human individuals. Overall study findings and caveats: The expectation was that sequencing depth would affect clonotype sharing among donors.

TCRdb's copy holds only in-frame clones and misses some; the assay was immunoSEQ multiplex PCR. The sample carries 2 million to 2.5 million clones, approximately 95% recorded once. The chain recombines TRBV2 with TRBJ2-5; TRBD2 agrees at 7 bases. Input material: naive CD4+ T cells from PBMCs. The subset is: CD45RA+ positively selected. This clonotype originated in a young man in good health. Some clones in this sample may be carry-over from other donors' samples. CDR3: CASSPSFGLGETQYF. The CDR3 DNA reads TGTGCCAGCAGTCCAAGCTTTGGACTAGGAGAGACCCAGTACTTC.